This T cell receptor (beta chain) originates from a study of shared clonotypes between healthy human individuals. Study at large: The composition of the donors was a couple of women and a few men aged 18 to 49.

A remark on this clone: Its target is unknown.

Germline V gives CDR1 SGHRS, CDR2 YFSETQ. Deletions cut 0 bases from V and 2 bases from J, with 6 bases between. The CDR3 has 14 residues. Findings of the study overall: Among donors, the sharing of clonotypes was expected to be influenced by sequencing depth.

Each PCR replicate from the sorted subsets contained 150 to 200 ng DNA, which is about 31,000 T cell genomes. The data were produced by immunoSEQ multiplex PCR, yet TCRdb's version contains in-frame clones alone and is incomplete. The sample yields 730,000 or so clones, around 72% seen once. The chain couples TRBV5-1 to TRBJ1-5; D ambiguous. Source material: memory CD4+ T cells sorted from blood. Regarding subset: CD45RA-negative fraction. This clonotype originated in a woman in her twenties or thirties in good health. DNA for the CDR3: TGCGCCAGCAGCTTGGGACTGGGCAATCAGCCCCAGCATTTT. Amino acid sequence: CASSLGLGNQPQHF. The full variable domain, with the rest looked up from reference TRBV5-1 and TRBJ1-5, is KAGVTQTPRYLIKTRGQQVTLSCSPISGHRSVSWYQQTPGQGLQFLFEYFSETQRNKGNFPGRFSGRQFSNSRSEMNVSTLELGDSALYLCASSLGLGNQPQHFGDGTRLSIL.